This TCR beta chain was identified in a study of OX40 agonist ivuxolimab in advanced cancers. Study overall: In this trial design, patients received ivuxolimab intravenously at 0.01 to 10 mg/kg every 2 weeks.

The table came from immunoSEQ multiplex PCR; TCRdb's copy has only in-frame clones and leaves some out. The sample lists around 85,000 clones; 91% were seen once. Patients were ineligible given autoimmune disease history or systemic immunosuppression. Baseline, cycle 4 day 1, and cycle 7 day 1 were the blood sampling points. Findings and limits, study-wide: The CD4+ and CD8+ T cells in the blood had expanded clonally by week 6 at 0.1 to 3.0 mg/kg.

Trimming took 5 bases from V and 1 from J, leaving 10 bases between them. The CDR3 is 14 amino acids. Per germline, CDR1 SEHNR and CDR2 FQNEAQ (reference sequence). Of note for this clone: Its target is not known.

Source: CD4+ or CD8+ T cells sorted from blood, taken in a trial of the OX40 agonist ivuxolimab. The TCR comes from an adult with an advanced solid tumor such as melanoma, head and neck, liver or kidney cancer. This sequence joins TRBV7-9 and TRBJ2-3; no clear D gene. For the CDR3, the DNA is TGTGCCAGCAGCCCCCCAAGCGGCACAGATACGCAGTATTTT. It is translated as CASSPPSGTDTQYF.